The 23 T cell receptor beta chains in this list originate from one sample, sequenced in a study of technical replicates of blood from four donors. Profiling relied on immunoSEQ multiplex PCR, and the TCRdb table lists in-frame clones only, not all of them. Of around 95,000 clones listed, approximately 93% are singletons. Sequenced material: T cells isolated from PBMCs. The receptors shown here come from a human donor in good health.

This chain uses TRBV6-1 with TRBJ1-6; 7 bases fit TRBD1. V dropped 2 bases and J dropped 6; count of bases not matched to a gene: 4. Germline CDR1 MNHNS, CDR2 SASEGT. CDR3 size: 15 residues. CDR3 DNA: TGTGCCAGCAGTGAATGGGGACAGATTAATTCACCCCTCCACTTT. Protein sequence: CASSEWGQINSPLHF.

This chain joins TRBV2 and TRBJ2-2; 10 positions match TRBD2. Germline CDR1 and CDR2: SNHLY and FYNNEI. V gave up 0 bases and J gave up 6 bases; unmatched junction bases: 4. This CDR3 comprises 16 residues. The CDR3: CASSEAERGGPGELFF. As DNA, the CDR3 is TGTGCCAGCAGTGAAGCAGAGCGGGGGGGCCCCGGGGAGCTGTTTTTT.

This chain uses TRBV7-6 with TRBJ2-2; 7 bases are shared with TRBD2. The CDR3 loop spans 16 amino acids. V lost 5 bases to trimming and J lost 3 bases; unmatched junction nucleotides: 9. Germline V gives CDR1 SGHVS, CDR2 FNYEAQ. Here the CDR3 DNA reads TGTGCCAGCAGCCCAACTGGACTAGTAGACACCGGGGAGCTGTTTTTT. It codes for CASSPTGLVDTGELFF.

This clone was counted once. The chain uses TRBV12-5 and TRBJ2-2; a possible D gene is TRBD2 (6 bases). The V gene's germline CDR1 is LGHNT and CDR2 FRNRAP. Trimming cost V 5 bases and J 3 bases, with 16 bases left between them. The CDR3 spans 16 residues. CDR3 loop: CASGPPGGEYTGELFF. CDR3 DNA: TGTGCTAGTGGTCCTCCTGGCGGGGAATACACCGGGGAGCTGTTTTTT. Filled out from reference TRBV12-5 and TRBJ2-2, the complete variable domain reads DARVTQTPRHKVTEMGQEVTMRCQPILGHNTVFWYRQTMMQGLELLAYFRNRAPLDDSGMPKDRFSAEMPDATLATLKIQPSEPRDSAVYFCASGPPGGEYTGELFFGEGSRLTVL.

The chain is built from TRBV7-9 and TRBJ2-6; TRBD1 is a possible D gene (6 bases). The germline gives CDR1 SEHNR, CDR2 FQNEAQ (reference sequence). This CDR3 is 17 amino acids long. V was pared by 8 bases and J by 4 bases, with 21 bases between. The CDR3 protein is CASAIQGLGAGANVLTF. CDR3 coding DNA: TGTGCCAGCGCAATACAGGGATTGGGAGCGGGGGCCAACGTCCTGACTTTC. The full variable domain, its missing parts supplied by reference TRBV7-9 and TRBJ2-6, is DTGVSQNPRHKITKRGQNVTFRCDPISEHNRLYWYRQTLGQGPEFLTYFQNEAQLEKSRLLSDRFSAERPKGSFSTLEIQRTEQGDSAMYLCASAIQGLGAGANVLTFGAGSRLTVL.

The CDR3 nucleotides read TGTGCCAGCAGTTTCTACGGGGGGGCGGGATCAGAGACCCAGTACTTC. Its protein is CASSFYGGAGSETQYF. The chain joins TRBV28 to TRBJ2-5, with TRBD2 matching over 8 bases. The V gene end was trimmed by 3 bases and the J gene end by 4 bases; junction bases not matched to a gene: 10. Germline CDR1 MDHEN, CDR2 SYDVKM. The CDR3 length is 16 residues. Based on the CDR3 plus reference TRBV28 and TRBJ2-5, the full variable domain is DVKVTQSSRYLVKRTGEKVFLECVQDMDHENMFWYRQDPGLGLRLIYFSYDVKMKEKGDIPEGYSVSREKKERFSLILESASTNQTSMYLCASSFYGGAGSETQYFGPGTRLLVL.

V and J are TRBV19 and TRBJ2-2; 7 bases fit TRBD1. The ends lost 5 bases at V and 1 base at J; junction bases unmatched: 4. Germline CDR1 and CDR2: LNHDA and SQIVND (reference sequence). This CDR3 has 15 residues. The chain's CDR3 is CASSPWTGNTGELFF. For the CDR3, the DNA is TGTGCCAGTAGTCCCTGGACAGGGAACACCGGGGAGCTGTTTTTT.

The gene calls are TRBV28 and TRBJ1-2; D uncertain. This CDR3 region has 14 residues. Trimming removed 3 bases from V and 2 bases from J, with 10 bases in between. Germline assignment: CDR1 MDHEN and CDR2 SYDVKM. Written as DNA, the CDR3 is TGTGCCAGCAGTTTTATCACCGGGAACTATGGCTACACCTTC. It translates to CASSFITGNYGYTF.

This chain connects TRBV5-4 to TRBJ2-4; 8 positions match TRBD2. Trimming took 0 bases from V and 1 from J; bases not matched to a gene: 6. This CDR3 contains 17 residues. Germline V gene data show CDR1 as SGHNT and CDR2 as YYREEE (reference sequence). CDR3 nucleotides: TGTGCCAGCAGCTTGGGGGGTAGCGGGGTTGCCAAAAACATTCAGTACTTC. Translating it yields CASSLGGSGVAKNIQYF.

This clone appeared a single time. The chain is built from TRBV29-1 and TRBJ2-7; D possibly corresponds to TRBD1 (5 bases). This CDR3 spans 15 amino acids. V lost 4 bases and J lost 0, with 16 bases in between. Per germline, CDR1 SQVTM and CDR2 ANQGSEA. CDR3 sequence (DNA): TGCAGCGTTGTAATAGGACAATACTCCTCCTACGAGCAGTACTTC. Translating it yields CSVVIGQYSSYEQYF.

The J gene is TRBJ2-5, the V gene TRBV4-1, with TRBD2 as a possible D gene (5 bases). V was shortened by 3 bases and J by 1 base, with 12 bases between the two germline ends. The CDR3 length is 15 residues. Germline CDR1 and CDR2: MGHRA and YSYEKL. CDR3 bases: TGCGCCAGCAGCCAGAGTTTGAGGGTCCAAGAGACCCAGTACTTC. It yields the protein CASSQSLRVQETQYF.

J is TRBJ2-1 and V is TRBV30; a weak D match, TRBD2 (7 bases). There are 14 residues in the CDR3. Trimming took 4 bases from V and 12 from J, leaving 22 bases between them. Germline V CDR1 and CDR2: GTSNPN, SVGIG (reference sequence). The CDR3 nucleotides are TGTGCCTGGACCAATGAGGGGGGGACGGGGCGGCAGTTCTTC. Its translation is CAWTNEGGTGRQFF.

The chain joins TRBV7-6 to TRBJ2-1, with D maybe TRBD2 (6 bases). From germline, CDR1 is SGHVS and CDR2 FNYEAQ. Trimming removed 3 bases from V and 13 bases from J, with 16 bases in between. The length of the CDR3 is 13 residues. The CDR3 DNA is TGTGCCAGCAGCTTTGGATGGAGGGGAGAACAGTTCTTC. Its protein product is CASSFGWRGEQFF.

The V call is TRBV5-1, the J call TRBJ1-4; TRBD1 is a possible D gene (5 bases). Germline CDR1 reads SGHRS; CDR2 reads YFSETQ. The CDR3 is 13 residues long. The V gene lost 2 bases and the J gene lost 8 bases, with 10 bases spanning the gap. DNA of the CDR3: TGCGCCAGCAGCTTTGAACAGGAGGAAAAACTGTTTTTT. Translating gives CASSFEQEEKLFF.

In DNA, the CDR3 is TGTGCCAGCAGCTTTAATAATGAGCAGTTCTTC. This sequence encodes CASSFNNEQFF. The V and J genes are TRBV7-9 and TRBJ2-1; D remains unclear. The V gene lost 3 bases and the J gene lost 7 bases, with 4 bases spanning the gap. This CDR3 has 11 residues. Germline CDR1 SEHNR, CDR2 FQNEAQ (reference sequence).

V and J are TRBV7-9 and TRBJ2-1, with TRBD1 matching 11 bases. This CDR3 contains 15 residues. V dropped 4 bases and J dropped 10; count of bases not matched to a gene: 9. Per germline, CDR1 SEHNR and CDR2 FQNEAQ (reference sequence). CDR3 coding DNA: TGTGCCAGCAGCTCACCGGGACAGGGGGAGTGGGAGCAGTTCTTC. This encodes CASSSPGQGEWEQFF.

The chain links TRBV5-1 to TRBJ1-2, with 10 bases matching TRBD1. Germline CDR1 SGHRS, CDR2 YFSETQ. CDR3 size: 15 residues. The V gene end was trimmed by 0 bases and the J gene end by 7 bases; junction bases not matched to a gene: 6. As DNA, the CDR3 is TGCGCCAGCAGCTTGGGCCGACAGGGGGCGGTTGGCTACACCTTC. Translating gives CASSLGRQGAVGYTF.

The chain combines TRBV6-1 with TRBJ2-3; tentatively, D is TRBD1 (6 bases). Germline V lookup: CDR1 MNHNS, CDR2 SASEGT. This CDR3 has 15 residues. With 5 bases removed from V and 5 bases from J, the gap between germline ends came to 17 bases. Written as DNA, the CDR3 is TGTGCCAGCAGTATATCCGGGACAAACAAAGATACGCAGTATTTT. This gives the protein CASSISGTNKDTQYF.

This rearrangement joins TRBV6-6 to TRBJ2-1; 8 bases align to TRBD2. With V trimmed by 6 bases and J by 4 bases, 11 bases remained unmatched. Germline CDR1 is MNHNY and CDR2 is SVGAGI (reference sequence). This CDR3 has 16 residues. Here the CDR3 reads CASSLSGGLLYNEQFF. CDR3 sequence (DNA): TGTGCCAGCAGCCTATCGGGGGGGCTCCTATACAATGAGCAGTTCTTC.

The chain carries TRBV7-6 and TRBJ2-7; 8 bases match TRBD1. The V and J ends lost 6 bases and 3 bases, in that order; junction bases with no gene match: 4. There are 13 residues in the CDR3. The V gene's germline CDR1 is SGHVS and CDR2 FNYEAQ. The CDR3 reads CASRPGTGYEQYF. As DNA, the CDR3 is TGTGCCAGCAGACCCGGGACAGGCTACGAGCAGTACTTC.

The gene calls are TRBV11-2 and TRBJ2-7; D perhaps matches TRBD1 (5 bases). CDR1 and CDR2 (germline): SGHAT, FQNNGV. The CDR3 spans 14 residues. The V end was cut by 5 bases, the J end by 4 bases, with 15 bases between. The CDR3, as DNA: TGTGCCAGCAGCCCCTTTACAGGAGCGTACGAGCAGTACTTC. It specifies CASSPFTGAYEQYF.

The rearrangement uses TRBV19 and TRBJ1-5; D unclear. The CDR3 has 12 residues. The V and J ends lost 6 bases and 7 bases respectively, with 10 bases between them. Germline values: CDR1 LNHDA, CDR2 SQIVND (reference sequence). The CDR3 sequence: CASSLLGQPQHF. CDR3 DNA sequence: TGTGCCAGTAGCCTTCTAGGCCAGCCCCAGCATTTT.

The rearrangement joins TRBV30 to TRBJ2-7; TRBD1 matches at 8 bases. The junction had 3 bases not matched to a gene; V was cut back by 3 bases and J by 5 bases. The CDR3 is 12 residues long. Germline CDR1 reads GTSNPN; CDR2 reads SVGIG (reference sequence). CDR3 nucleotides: TGTGCCTGGAGCAGGGGGCGGGACGAGCAGTACTTC. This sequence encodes CAWSRGRDEQYF.